This TCR beta chain originates from a study of cytomegalovirus exposure and HLA in healthy donors. Overall study context: The use of the same platform for the approximately 110 validation repertoires and the 600 to 800 first-cohort repertoires was reported by a later analysis. Overall study results and limits: Testing in vitro showed a few CMV-associated chains specific for CMV antigens. Cytomegalovirus association was assigned to more than 150 TCR beta chains.

Germline V gene data show CDR1 as SGHRS and CDR2 as YFSETQ. Trimming took off 4 bases at V and 7 bases at J, with 11 bases between the two ends. CDR3 length: 13 residues. About this clone: Its antigen remains unidentified.

TCRdb's copy holds only in-frame clones and misses some; the assay was immunoSEQ multiplex PCR. The sample comprises about 250,000 clones, more than 85% of which are singletons, and approximately 12% rests with the top ten. V usage is TRBV5-1 and J usage is TRBJ2-2; TRBD2 is a possible D gene (5 bases). The sequencing input was PBMCs. This clonotype was obtained from a man aged 18 to 29 in good health and CMV-seropositive. CDR3 coding DNA: TGCGCCAGCAGCCCCGGGAATGGCGGGGAGCTGTTTTTT. As protein: CASSPGNGGELFF.